This entry lists 15 T cell receptor beta chains sequenced from one sample in a study of Graves' ophthalmopathy and Graves' hyperthyroidism. Transcripts of RNA were the source for amplifying TCR beta CDR3 regions. The authors performed first-round RT-PCR with HTBI primers and then a second-round multiplex PCR. A single record per CDR3 protein comes from TCRdb applying MiXCR to the multiplex PCR reads. This sample carries around 1.1 million distinct CDR3 sequences, about 35% of them seen once, and the ten largest clones take around 10%. The sample was peripheral blood or thyroid tissue (not recorded which). The receptors here all came from an adult man with Graves' hyperthyroidism.

Only one count was recorded for this clonotype. A much more abundant neighbour one base away suggests this may be a read error. This rearrangement joins TRBV19 to TRBJ1-4; no definite D call. CDR1 and CDR2 (germline): LNHDA, SQIVND (reference sequence). The CDR3 is made up of 13 amino acids. V gave up 4 bases and J gave up 6 bases, with 9 bases separating them. CDR3: CASSRREDEKLFF. The CDR3 DNA follows: TGTGCCAGTAGTAGACGGGAGGATGAAAAACTGTTTTTT.

The V call is TRBV7-9, the J call TRBJ2-7, with TRBD1 as a possible D gene (6 bases). Germline V gives CDR1 SEHNR, CDR2 FQNEAQ (reference sequence). The CDR3 runs 14 residues. V gave up 5 bases and J gave up 5 bases, with 16 bases separating them. The CDR3: CASSRTGFSNEQYF. CDR3 sequence (DNA): TGTGCCAGCAGCCGTACAGGGTTCTCTAACGAGCAGTACTTC.

A remark on this clonotype: Since a much larger clone is just one base distant, this may be a read error. This chain joins TRBV10-3 and TRBJ1-2; the D gene is possibly TRBD1 (5 bases). The germline CDR1 and CDR2 sequences are ENHRY and SYGVKD. The CDR3 consists of 13 residues. The CDR3 sequence: CAVSVRDVYGYTF. DNA for the CDR3: TGTGCCGTCAGTGTCAGGGATGTCTATGGCTACACCTTC.

This chain connects TRBV29-1 to TRBJ1-2; 8 positions match TRBD1. The germline CDR1 and CDR2 sequences are SQVTM and ANQGSEA. This CDR3 has 12 amino acids. V dropped 8 bases and J dropped 4; count of bases not matched to a gene: 6. The CDR3 DNA reads TGCAGCCCAGGACAGGGAGGCTATGGCTACACCTTC. It codes for CSPGQGGYGYTF.

Many counts were recorded for this clonotype. The CDR3 DNA follows: TGCAGTGCTAGCGAAGCAGGACGGGGGGTTGAAGCTTTCTTT. It encodes CSASEAGRGVEAFF. The V call is TRBV20-1, the J call TRBJ1-1, with a tentative D call TRBD1 (5 bases). Looked up from germline, CDR1 is DFQATT and CDR2 is SNEGSKA (reference sequence). Trimming took 3 bases from V and 7 from J, leaving 18 bases between them. This CDR3 contains 14 residues.

The V and J genes are TRBV20-1 and TRBJ2-6; D remains ambiguous. V was cut by 3 bases and J by 0 bases, with 12 bases left in between. The germline V gene has CDR1 DFQATT and CDR2 SNEGSKA (reference sequence). The CDR3 runs 16 residues. The CDR3 region is CSASGISDSGANVLTF. CDR3 DNA sequence: TGCAGTGCTAGCGGCATATCAGACTCTGGGGCCAACGTCCTGACTTTC.

This clonotype showed up just a few times. The gene calls are TRBV7-3 and TRBJ2-2, with D unresolved. The CDR3 totals 16 residues. Germline values: CDR1 SGHTA, CDR2 FQGTGA. V lost 1 base to trimming and J lost 3 bases, with 12 bases between them. The CDR3 sequence is CASSLKLSGDTGELFF. CDR3 coding DNA: TGTGCCAGCAGCTTAAAACTCAGTGGTGACACCGGGGAGCTGTTTTTT.

This clonotype was seen repeatedly, ten times or more. This chain joins TRBV7-2 and TRBJ2-5; TRBD2 matches at 7 bases. Germline V gene lookup returns CDR1 SGHTA and CDR2 FQGNSA. J gave up 5 bases and V 1 base, and 7 bases lay outside the gene matches. This CDR3 has 15 amino acids. CDR3 loop: CASSLEGGSWETQYF. CDR3 sequence (DNA): TGTGCCAGCAGCTTAGAAGGCGGGAGTTGGGAGACCCAGTACTTC.

This clonotype has more than one count but fewer than ten. Mismatch with germline at one junction end may stem from a read error. J is TRBJ1-5 and V is TRBV6-6; possibly TRBD1 for D (5 bases). The CDR3 is made up of 15 amino acids. Germline CDR1 is MNHNY and CDR2 is SVGAGI (reference sequence). This chain's CDR3 is CASRYSARDNQPQHF. The CDR3 nucleotides read TGTGCCAGCAGATACTCAGCCAGGGACAATCAGCCCCAGCATTTT.

This clonotype was observed a few times. The chain is built from TRBV12-3 or TRBV12-4 and TRBJ2-1; D is ambiguous. The CDR3 loop spans 11 amino acids. V was cut by 4 bases and J by 7 bases, with 5 bases left in between. The CDR3 protein is CASSSFNEQFF. CDR3 DNA sequence: TGTGCCAGCAGTTCCTTTAATGAGCAGTTCTTC.

This clonotype was counted a single time. The chain recombines TRBV2 with TRBJ1-4; D uncertain. The CDR3 is made up of 14 amino acids. V was clipped by 3 bases and J by 0 bases, with 5 bases between them. Germline CDR1 and CDR2: SNHLY and FYNNEI. For the CDR3, the DNA is TGTGCCAGCAGTGACCGGACAACTAATGAAAAACTGTTTTTT. It encodes CASSDRTTNEKLFF.

This clonotype came up many times. V gene TRBV7-9 combines with J gene TRBJ2-7; D remains ambiguous. CDR3 size: 12 residues. Germline CDR1 reads SEHNR; CDR2 reads FQNEAQ (reference sequence). Deletions cut 6 bases from V and 5 bases from J, with 11 bases between. The CDR3 DNA is TGTGCCAGCAGTCACCTTAGGGACGAGCAGTACTTC. It yields the protein CASSHLRDEQYF.

This clonotype was seen ten or more times. The chain has TRBV24-1 and TRBJ2-5, with 9 positions matching TRBD2. The CDR3 has 16 residues. Germline V gene sequence: CDR1 KGHDR, CDR2 SFDVKD. Trimming at V came to 1 base and at J to 5 bases, leaving 7 bases not matched to a gene. The CDR3: CATSDLAGGKRETQYF. CDR3 bases: TGTGCCACCAGTGATTTAGCGGGGGGTAAGAGGGAGACCCAGTACTTC.

The rearrangement joins TRBV11-1 to TRBJ2-6, with D tentatively TRBD1 (6 bases). V lost 5 bases, J lost 0 bases, and 23 bases lay in between. The CDR3 runs to 20 residues. Germline CDR1 is SGHAT and CDR2 is FQDESV (reference sequence). CDR3 residues: CASSPRGQGRILSGANVLTF. The CDR3, as DNA: TGTGCCAGCAGCCCTCGTGGTCAGGGGCGAATCCTCTCTGGGGCCAACGTCCTGACTTTC.

This clonotype has ten or more counts. The V call is TRBV29-1, the J call TRBJ1-1; D uncertain. V lost 3 bases and J lost 4, with 9 bases in between. CDR1 is SQVTM, CDR2 ANQGSEA, per germline. There are 12 residues in the CDR3. The CDR3 coding sequence is TGCAGCGTTGACTTCGGGGTCACTGAAGCTTTCTTT. Protein: CSVDFGVTEAFF.